This TCR beta chain was obtained from a study of beta chain features in type 1 diabetes. As for the study in general: Cell yields, gender and age were similar in healthy donors and patients.

The isolated RNA, all of it, was reverse transcribed, so expressed TCRB transcripts were what got sequenced. Generated by immunoSEQ multiplex PCR, the TCRdb table keeps only in-frame clones and is missing some. The repertoire holds roughly 150,000 clones, with 11% as singletons. Cells sorted by CD45RO/CCR7/CD25/CD127/CD95/CD27 comprised CD4+ naive, central memory, regulatory and stem cell-like memory cells. Concerning this clone itself: The antigen remains undetermined.

Germline CDR1 reads LGHNA; CDR2 reads YNFKEQ. This CDR3 comprises 11 residues. The V gene lost 0 bases and the J gene lost 9 bases, with 5 bases spanning the gap. General study points: All four CD4+ subsets of Type 1 diabetes patients contained TCRB CDR3s that were moderately but significantly shorter. Since sequencing was performed on cDNA, cells with high TCR expression could be over-represented.

Sequencing input: central memory CD4+ T cells from blood. This sequence was found in a young man in good health. The rearrangement joins TRBV4-2 to TRBJ1-2; the D is unclear. The CDR3 spells CASSQDTSYTF. The DNA of the CDR3 is TGTGCCAGCAGCCAAGATACGAGCTACACCTTC.